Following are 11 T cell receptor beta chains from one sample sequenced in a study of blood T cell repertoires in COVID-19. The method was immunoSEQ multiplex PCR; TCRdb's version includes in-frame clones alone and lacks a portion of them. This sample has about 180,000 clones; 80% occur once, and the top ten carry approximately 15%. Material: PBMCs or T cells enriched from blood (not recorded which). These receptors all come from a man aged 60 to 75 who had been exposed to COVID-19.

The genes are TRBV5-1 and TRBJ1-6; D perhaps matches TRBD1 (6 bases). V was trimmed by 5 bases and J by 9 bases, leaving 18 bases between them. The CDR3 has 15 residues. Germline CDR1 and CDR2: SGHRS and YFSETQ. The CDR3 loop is CASSQLQGLGSPLHF. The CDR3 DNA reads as TGCGCCAGCAGTCAACTACAGGGATTGGGTTCACCCCTCCACTTT.

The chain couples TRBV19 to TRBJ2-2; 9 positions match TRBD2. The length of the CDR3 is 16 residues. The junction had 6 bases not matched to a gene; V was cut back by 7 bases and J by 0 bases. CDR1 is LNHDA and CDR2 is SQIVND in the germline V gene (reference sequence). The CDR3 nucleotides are TGTGCCAGTACCATGACTAGCGGAGCGAACACCGGGGAGCTGTTTTTT. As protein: CASTMTSGANTGELFF.

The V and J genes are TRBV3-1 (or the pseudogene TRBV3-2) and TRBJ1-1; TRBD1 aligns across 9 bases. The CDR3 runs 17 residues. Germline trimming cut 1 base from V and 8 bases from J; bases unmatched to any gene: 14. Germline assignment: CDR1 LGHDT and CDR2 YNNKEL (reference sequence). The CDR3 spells CASSQALPSPGQGEAFF. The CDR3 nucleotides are TGTGCCAGCAGCCAAGCTCTCCCCTCACCCGGACAGGGGGAAGCTTTCTTT.

CDR3: CSVGTDYSNQPQHF. The CDR3 nucleotides are TGCAGCGTTGGGACAGATTATAGCAATCAGCCCCAGCATTTT. The chain carries TRBV29-1 and TRBJ1-5; D is perhaps TRBD1 (6 bases). The CDR3 spans 14 residues. V was cut by 4 bases and J by 0 bases, with 10 bases left in between. Germline loops: CDR1 SQVTM, CDR2 ANQGSEA.

CDR3 loop: CASSIQAGAYPQHF. For the CDR3, the DNA is TGTGCCAGTAGTATTCAGGCAGGGGCTTACCCCCAGCATTTT. The V and J genes are TRBV19 and TRBJ1-5; D possibly corresponds to TRBD1 (6 bases). The length of the CDR3 is 14 residues. Between the trimmed V and J ends, which lost 3 bases and 10 bases, there was a span of 16 bases. Germline V gene data show CDR1 as LNHDA and CDR2 as SQIVND (reference sequence).

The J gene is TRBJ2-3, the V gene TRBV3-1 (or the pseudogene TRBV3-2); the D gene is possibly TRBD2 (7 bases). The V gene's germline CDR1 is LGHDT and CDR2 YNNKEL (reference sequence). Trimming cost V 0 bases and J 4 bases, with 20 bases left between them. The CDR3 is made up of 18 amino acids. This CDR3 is CASSQDTGGGRQADTQYF. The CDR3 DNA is TGTGCCAGCAGCCAAGATACCGGAGGCGGGAGACAGGCAGATACGCAGTATTTT.

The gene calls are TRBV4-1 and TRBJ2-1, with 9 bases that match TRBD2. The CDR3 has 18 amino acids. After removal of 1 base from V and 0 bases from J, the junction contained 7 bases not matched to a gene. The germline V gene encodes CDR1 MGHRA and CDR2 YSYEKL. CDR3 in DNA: TGCGCCAGCAGCCAAGGAGGGCTAGCGGGGATCTCCTACAATGAGCAGTTCTTC. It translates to CASSQGGLAGISYNEQFF.

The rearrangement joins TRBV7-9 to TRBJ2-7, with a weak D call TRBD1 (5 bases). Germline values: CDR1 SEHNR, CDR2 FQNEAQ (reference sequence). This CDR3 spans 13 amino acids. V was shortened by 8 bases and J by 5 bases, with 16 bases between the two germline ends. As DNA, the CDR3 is TGTGCCAGCCTGGCGGCAGGGCTCCACGAGCAGTACTTC. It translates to CASLAAGLHEQYF.

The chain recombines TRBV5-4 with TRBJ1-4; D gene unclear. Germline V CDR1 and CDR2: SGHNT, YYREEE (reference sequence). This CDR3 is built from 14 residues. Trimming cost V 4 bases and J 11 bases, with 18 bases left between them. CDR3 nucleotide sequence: TGTGCCAGCAGCGTAGCGGAGGGAGCGAGGAAACTGTTTTTT. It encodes CASSVAEGARKLFF.

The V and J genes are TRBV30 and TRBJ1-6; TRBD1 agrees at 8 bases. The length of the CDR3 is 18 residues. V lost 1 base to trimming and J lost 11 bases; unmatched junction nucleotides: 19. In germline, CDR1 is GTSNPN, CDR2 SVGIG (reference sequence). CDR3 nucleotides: TGTGCCTGGAGTGCCAGAGGGACAGGCCTGGGGGGAAGTCCACCCCTCCACTTT. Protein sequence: CAWSARGTGLGGSPPLHF.

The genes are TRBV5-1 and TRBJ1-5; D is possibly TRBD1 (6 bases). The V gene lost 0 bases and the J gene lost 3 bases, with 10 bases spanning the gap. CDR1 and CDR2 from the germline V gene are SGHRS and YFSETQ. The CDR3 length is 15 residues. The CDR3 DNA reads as TGCGCCAGCAGCTTGGTTGGACAGCTCAATCAGCCCCAGCATTTT. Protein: CASSLVGQLNQPQHF.